This T cell receptor (beta chain) appears in the sequencing data of a study of early T cells in non-severe SARS-CoV-2 infection. Germline values: CDR1 DFQATT, CDR2 SNEGSKA (reference sequence). V trimming: 5 bases; J trimming: 2 bases; junction bases outside the gene matches: 1. The CDR3 consists of 12 residues. Via MiXCR, TCRdb re-called the 5' RACE reads, giving one row per CDR3 protein. The repertoire consists of 35,000 to 50,000 distinct CDR3 sequences, with 20% to 25% occurring once and the leading ten covering around 4.6%. The sequences come from whole blood, collected at baseline. The TCR originated in an adult who was a healthcare worker with PCR-confirmed SARS-CoV-2 infection or an uninfected control (not recorded which). J is TRBJ2-7 and V is TRBV20-1; 9 positions match TRBD2. The CDR3 sequence: CSAVAGAYEQYF. The CDR3 coding sequence is TGCAGTGCTGTAGCGGGGGCCTACGAGCAGTACTTC.